The present entry profiles one T cell receptor beta chain with its context. Its specificity is not known. Germline V CDR1 and CDR2: SGHKS, YYEKEE (reference sequence). V was pared by 0 bases and J by 2 bases, with 9 bases of the junction left unmatched. The CDR3 is 17 amino acids. This entry belongs to a study of identical twins. TCRdb independently ran MiXCR on the 5' RACE reads; one entry per CDR3 protein. Of around 490,000 distinct CDR3 sequences in the sample, 14% were seen once. Donors uniformly comprised healthy Caucasians. Study results and limitations: The study found that models underestimated out-of-frame TCR alpha sharing in monozygotic twins.

The same data also went into a second study, on yellow fever vaccine responses in identical twins. From that study: On the reported evidence, twins' vaccine T cell responses seemed partly convergent and partly personalized.

V gene TRBV5-5 combines with J gene TRBJ2-5; TRBD1 matches at 8 bases. The origin of this receptor is a woman aged 18-35 years in good health. Input material: CD4+ T cells sorted from blood. CDR3 bases: TGTGCCAGCAGCTTGGGGACAGGGAGGTTGGCACAAGAGACCCAGTACTTC. Translated: CASSLGTGRLAQETQYF.